The present T cell receptor (beta chain) was sequenced within a study of regulatory T cells in long-lasting Graves disease. Overall study results and limits: Segments TRBV28, TRBJ1-2 and TRBJ2-5 showed preferential usage in persistent disease.

CDR1 and CDR2 from the germline V gene are DFQATT and SNEGSKA (reference sequence). Trimming took 1 base from V and 6 from J; bases not matched to a gene: 9. CDR3 size: 14 residues. Indicated time point: newly diagnosed GD, antithyroid drugs for less than 3 months. Isolated PBMC RNA provided the starting material for the TCR library. In each case, Graves' disease was diagnosed per American Thyroid Association guidelines. This clonotype appeared many times. Its antigen is not identified. According to the study, TCR beta libraries were built with iRepertoire HTBI primers and CDR3-region Arm-PCR. TCRdb used MiXCR to reprocess the multiplex PCR reads, holding one entry per CDR3 protein. Among 300,000 to 400,000 distinct CDR3 sequences listed, under 20% were seen once.

The TCR sequence derives from a female donor with Graves disease. The chain is built from TRBV20-1 and TRBJ2-7; 7 bases match TRBD1. The sample consisted of peripheral blood mononuclear cells (PBMCs), taken at new diagnosis, from a patient treated with antithyroid drugs. This CDR3 reads CSARVGTAAREQYF. CDR3 nucleotide sequence: TGCAGTGCTAGAGTGGGGACAGCGGCTCGCGAGCAGTACTTC.